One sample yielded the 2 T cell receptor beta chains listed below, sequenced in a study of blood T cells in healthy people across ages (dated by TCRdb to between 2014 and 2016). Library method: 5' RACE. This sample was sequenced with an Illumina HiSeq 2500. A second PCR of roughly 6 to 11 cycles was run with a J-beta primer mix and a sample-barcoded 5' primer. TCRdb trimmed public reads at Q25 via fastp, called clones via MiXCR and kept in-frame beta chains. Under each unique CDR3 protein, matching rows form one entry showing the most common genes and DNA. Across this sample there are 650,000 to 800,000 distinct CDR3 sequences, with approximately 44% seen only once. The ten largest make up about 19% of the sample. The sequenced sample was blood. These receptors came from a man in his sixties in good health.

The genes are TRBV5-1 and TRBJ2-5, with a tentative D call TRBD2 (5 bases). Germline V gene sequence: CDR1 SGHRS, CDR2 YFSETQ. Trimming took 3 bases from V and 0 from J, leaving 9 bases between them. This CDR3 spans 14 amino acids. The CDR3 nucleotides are TGCGCCAGCAGCTACAGAGCGGACCAAGAGACCCAGTACTTC. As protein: CASSYRADQETQYF.

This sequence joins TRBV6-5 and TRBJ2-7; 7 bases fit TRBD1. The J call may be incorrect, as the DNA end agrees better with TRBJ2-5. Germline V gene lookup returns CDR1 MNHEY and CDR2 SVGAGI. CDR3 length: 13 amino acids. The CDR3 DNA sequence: TGTGCCAGCAGCGACAGGGTCTTAAAGACCCAGTACTTC. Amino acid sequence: CASSDRVLKTQYF.